What follows are 16 T cell receptor beta chains derived from one specimen sequenced in a study of T cell responses to AZD1222 COVID-19 vaccine. The protocol was immunoSEQ multiplex PCR, while the TCRdb copy is restricted to in-frame clones and leaves out a portion. The table has about 140,000 clones, around 93% seen once. The input for sequencing was peripheral blood, taken on day 0 of AZD1222 vaccination. Receptor source: an adult in good health.

The chain links TRBV27 to TRBJ1-2; D gene uncertain. In germline, CDR1 is MNHEY, CDR2 SMNVEV (reference sequence). Trimming shortened V by 5 bases and J by 4 bases, and 14 bases separated the two germline ends. The CDR3 consists of 14 residues. The CDR3 nucleotides are TGTGCCAGCAGTCAAGCGGGCCGGGGCTATGGCTACACCTTC. It encodes CASSQAGRGYGYTF.

This chain joins TRBV19 and TRBJ1-6; a possible D gene is TRBD1 (5 bases). Trimming stripped 9 bases from V and 6 bases from J, with 18 bases between. The germline CDR1 and CDR2 sequences are LNHDA and SQIVND (reference sequence). This CDR3 is built from 15 residues. The CDR3 DNA reads as TGTGCCAGCCATGAGGGGCGCCGGATTAATTCACCCCTCCACTTT. Translating it yields CASHEGRRINSPLHF.

DNA for the CDR3: TGCAGCGTTACCTGGTCACTAGCGCTGAACACTGAAGCTTTCTTT. Residues: CSVTWSLALNTEAFF. V and J are TRBV29-1 and TRBJ1-1; D is uncertain. The CDR3 loop spans 15 amino acids. Germline lookup yields CDR1 SQVTM and CDR2 ANQGSEA. Between the trimmed V and J ends, which lost 5 bases and 0 bases, there was a span of 16 bases.

Comments on this clone: This sample includes further DNA sequences coding for the same CDR3. The chain combines TRBV28 with TRBJ2-2, with D possibly being TRBD1 (7 bases). CDR3 length: 15 amino acids. Per germline, CDR1 MDHEN and CDR2 SYDVKM. Trimming took off 6 bases at V and 0 bases at J, with 11 bases between the two ends. The CDR3 coding sequence is TGTGCCAGCAGCCCAGGGGGGCCGAACACCGGGGAGCTGTTTTTT. This sequence encodes CASSPGGPNTGELFF.

This chain uses TRBV5-4 with TRBJ1-4; tentative D call: TRBD1 (5 bases). The CDR3 is 15 amino acids. Trimming shortened V by 3 bases and J by 0 bases, and 9 bases separated the two germline ends. Per the germline V gene, CDR1 is SGHNT and CDR2 is YYREEE (reference sequence). CDR3 residues: CASSWDRATNEKLFF. CDR3 in DNA: TGTGCCAGCAGCTGGGACCGTGCAACTAATGAAAAACTGTTTTTT.

The V call is TRBV11-2, the J call TRBJ1-2, with D unresolved. CDR3 size: 17 residues. With 5 bases removed from V and 0 bases from J, the gap between germline ends came to 19 bases. Germline-derived CDR1 and CDR2 are SGHAT and FQNNGV. Here the CDR3 reads CASSTPQSSGTNYGYTF. In DNA form, the CDR3 reads TGTGCCAGCAGCACCCCCCAGTCCTCCGGGACTAACTATGGCTACACCTTC. Supplemented by reference TRBV11-2 and TRBJ1-2, the full variable domain reads EAGVAQSPRYKIIEKRQSVAFWCNPISGHATLYWYQQILGQGPKLLIQFQNNGVVDDSQLPKDRFSAERLKGVDSTLKIQPAKLEDSAVYLCASSTPQSSGTNYGYTFGSGTRLTVV.

This clone has only one observation. The rearrangement uses TRBV10-3 and TRBJ2-7, with D possibly TRBD1 on 6 matching bases. The germline CDR1 and CDR2 sequences are ENHRY and SYGVKD. The V end lost 6 bases, the J end lost 0 bases, and 18 bases lay between the germline ends. There are 16 residues in the CDR3. CDR3 loop: CAISETTGRSSYEQYF. CDR3 coding DNA: TGTGCCATCAGCGAAACAACAGGGCGAAGCTCCTACGAGCAGTACTTC.

The chain links TRBV5-1 to TRBJ2-7; D might be TRBD1 (7 bases). This CDR3 has 15 amino acids. CDR1 and CDR2 from the germline V gene are SGHRS and YFSETQ. V lost 3 bases and J lost 2, with 15 bases in between. The DNA for the CDR3 is TGCGCCAGCAGCTGGGGGGACAGAACCGCCTACGAGCAGTACTTC. Translating it yields CASSWGDRTAYEQYF.

This chain connects TRBV29-1 to TRBJ2-3; D gene uncertain. Trimming left V 6 bases short and J 2 bases short, with 6 bases between. The CDR3 has 11 residues. Germline assignment: CDR1 SQVTM and CDR2 ANQGSEA. CDR3 sequence (DNA): TGCAGCGTCCAACCCACAGATACGCAGTATTTT. It codes for CSVQPTDTQYF.

The rearrangement joins TRBV10-3 to TRBJ2-7; 8 bases fit TRBD2. CDR3 length: 14 amino acids. The V gene's germline CDR1 is ENHRY and CDR2 SYGVKD. The trim removed 0 bases at V and 3 bases at J, leaving 1 base unmatched. CDR3 loop: CAISESGTSYEQYF. The CDR3 DNA reads as TGTGCCATCAGTGAGTCGGGGACTAGCTACGAGCAGTACTTC.

V is TRBV4-2 and J is TRBJ2-1; D is perhaps TRBD2 (6 bases). The CDR3 runs to 13 residues. V lost 9 bases, J lost 6 bases, and 15 bases lay in between. The germline V gene encodes CDR1 LGHNA and CDR2 YNFKEQ. CDR3 bases: TGTGCCAGTAAAGACCTTAGCGGCAATGAGCAGTTCTTC. This gives the protein CASKDLSGNEQFF.

The chain joins TRBV9 to TRBJ2-5; 12 bases match TRBD2. V shed 0 bases and J 5 bases; nucleotides not matched to a gene: 2. The CDR3 totals 15 residues. Germline assignment: CDR1 SGDLS and CDR2 YYNGEE. The CDR3 DNA reads TGTGCCAGCAGCGTAGCCGGACTAGCGGGGGAGACCCAGTACTTC. Protein: CASSVAGLAGETQYF.

CDR3 residues: CASSIVGVADTQYF. For the CDR3, the DNA is TGTGCCAGCAGTATAGTCGGCGTCGCAGATACGCAGTATTTT. The chain has TRBV2 and TRBJ2-3; D unclear. The germline V and J ends were trimmed by 5 bases and 4 bases, with 13 bases remaining between them. CDR3 length: 14 amino acids. Germline CDR1 and CDR2: SNHLY and FYNNEI. Based on the CDR3 plus reference TRBV2 and TRBJ2-3, the full variable domain is EPEVTQTPSHQVTQMGQEVILRCVPISNHLYFYWYRQILGQKVEFLVSFYNNEISEKSEIFDDQFSVERPDGSNFTLKIRSTKLEDSAMYFCASSIVGVADTQYFGPGTRLTVL.

J is TRBJ1-5 and V is TRBV6-6; D is unresolved. The CDR3 runs to 14 residues. CDR1 MNHNY and CDR2 SVGAGI come from the germline V gene (reference sequence). Trimming cost V 2 bases and J 2 bases, with 7 bases left between them. DNA of the CDR3: TGTGCCAGCAGTTACGGGTCAGGCAATCAGCCCCAGCATTTT. This translates into CASSYGSGNQPQHF.

J is TRBJ2-7 and V is TRBV14, with 7 bases that match TRBD1. The CDR3 consists of 15 residues. Germline V CDR1 and CDR2: SGHDN, FVKESK. After removal of 3 bases from V and 2 bases from J, the junction contained 7 bases not matched to a gene. This CDR3 is CASSHYPDRAYEQYF. DNA for the CDR3: TGTGCCAGCAGCCACTATCCAGACAGGGCCTACGAGCAGTACTTC.

A remark on this clone: Within the sample, other DNA sequences also encode this same CDR3. This chain joins TRBV19 and TRBJ2-7; no clear D gene. The germline gives CDR1 LNHDA, CDR2 SQIVND (reference sequence). Between the trimmed V and J ends, which lost 3 bases and 1 base, there was a span of 10 bases. This CDR3 spans 14 amino acids. The CDR3 DNA follows: TGTGCCAGTAGTATCGGGCACTCATCCTACGAGCAGTACTTC. Protein: CASSIGHSSYEQYF.